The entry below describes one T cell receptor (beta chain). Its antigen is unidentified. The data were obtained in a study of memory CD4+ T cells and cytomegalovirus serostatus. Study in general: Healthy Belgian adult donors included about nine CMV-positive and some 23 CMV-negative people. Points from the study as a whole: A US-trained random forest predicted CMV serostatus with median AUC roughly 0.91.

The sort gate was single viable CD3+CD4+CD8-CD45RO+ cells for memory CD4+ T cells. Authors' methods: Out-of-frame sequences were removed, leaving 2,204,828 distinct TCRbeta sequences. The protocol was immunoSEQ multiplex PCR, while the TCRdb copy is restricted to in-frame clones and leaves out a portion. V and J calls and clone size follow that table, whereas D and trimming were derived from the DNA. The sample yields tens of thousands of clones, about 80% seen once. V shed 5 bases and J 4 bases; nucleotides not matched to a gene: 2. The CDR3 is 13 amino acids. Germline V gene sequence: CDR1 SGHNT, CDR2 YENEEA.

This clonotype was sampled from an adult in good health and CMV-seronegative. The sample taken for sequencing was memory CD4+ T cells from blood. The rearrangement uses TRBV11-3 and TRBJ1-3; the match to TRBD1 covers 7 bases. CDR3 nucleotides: TGTGCCAGCAGCACAGGGGTCGGAAACACCATATATTTT. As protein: CASSTGVGNTIYF.